The next 29 T cell receptor beta chains were all read from a single sample in a study of cytomegalovirus exposure and HLA in healthy donors. The PCR used 60 Vbeta and 13 Jbeta primers. Profiled with immunoSEQ multiplex PCR; TCRdb holds only in-frame clones, not every one. The data hold around 150,000 clones, with roughly 77% observed a single time. The sequenced sample was PBMCs. These receptors were obtained from a young man in good health and CMV-seropositive.

The chain combines TRBV7-2 with TRBJ1-5; D is unclear. Trimming pared 5 bases from V and 5 bases from J, leaving 13 bases between. This CDR3 comprises 14 residues. CDR1 is SGHTA, CDR2 FQGNSA, per germline. Here the CDR3 reads CASSQEAQYQPQHF. The CDR3 nucleotides are TGTGCCAGCAGCCAAGAGGCCCAATATCAGCCCCAGCATTTT.

V gene TRBV5-6 combines with J gene TRBJ1-1; TRBD1 agrees at 12 bases. CDR1 and CDR2 (germline): SGHDT, YYEEEE. Losses at the gene ends were 4 bases for V and 7 bases for J; bases not matched to a gene: 5. The CDR3 contains 14 residues. This chain's CDR3 is CASSLGTGGYEAFF. The CDR3 nucleotides are TGTGCCAGCAGCCTCGGGACAGGGGGCTATGAAGCTTTCTTT.

V usage is TRBV7-8 and J usage is TRBJ2-1; 9 nucleotides agree with TRBD2. The CDR3 length is 20 residues. The germline CDR1 and CDR2 sequences are SGHVS and FQNEAQ. Trimming cost V 1 base and J 1 base; bases outside gene matches: 14. The CDR3 protein is CASSLEKFSGRSGSYNEQFF. The CDR3 DNA follows: TGTGCCAGCAGCTTAGAGAAATTTAGCGGGAGATCAGGGTCCTACAATGAGCAGTTCTTC.

J is TRBJ2-3 and V is TRBV10-3; 9 bases match TRBD2. This CDR3 has 18 amino acids. After removal of 0 bases from V and 6 bases from J, the junction contained 13 bases not matched to a gene. Germline CDR1 reads ENHRY; CDR2 reads SYGVKD. The DNA for the CDR3 is TGTGCCATCAGTGAGTCCCCGCGGGCGGGGGGGTCTTCCGATACGCAGTATTTT. Protein sequence: CAISESPRAGGSSDTQYF.

The V call is TRBV5-1, the J call TRBJ2-2; 9 bases line up with TRBD1. The J segment lost 4 bases and the V segment lost 6 bases, leaving 7 bases of the junction unmatched. CDR1 is SGHRS and CDR2 is YFSETQ in the germline V gene. This CDR3 comprises 15 residues. CDR3 residues: CASNPGQGSTGELFF. The CDR3 nucleotides are TGCGCCAGCAATCCGGGACAGGGAAGCACCGGGGAGCTGTTTTTT.

V and J are TRBV15 and TRBJ1-4; 8 bases line up with TRBD1. Trimming removed 0 bases from V and 17 bases from J; junction bases left unmatched: 11. Looked up from germline, CDR1 is LNHNV and CDR2 is YYDKDF (reference sequence). The CDR3 runs to 14 residues. CDR3 DNA: TGTGCCACCAGCAGAGATAAACCCTTTGGACAGGGCTTTTTT. Translating gives CATSRDKPFGQGFF.

The chain recombines TRBV5-1 with TRBJ1-1, with D possibly being TRBD1 (5 bases). In germline, CDR1 is SGHRS, CDR2 YFSETQ. V was pared by 3 bases and J by 4 bases, with 19 bases between. This CDR3 spans 16 amino acids. The CDR3 region has the DNA TGCGCCAGCAGCTGGTCCGGGGGAGTCGGCGGCACTGAAGCTTTCTTT. Encoded protein: CASSWSGGVGGTEAFF. The full variable domain, rest sourced from reference TRBV5-1 and TRBJ1-1, is KAGVTQTPRYLIKTRGQQVTLSCSPISGHRSVSWYQQTPGQGLQFLFEYFSETQRNKGNFPGRFSGRQFSNSRSEMNVSTLELGDSALYLCASSWSGGVGGTEAFFGQGTRLTVV.

The chain has TRBV5-1 and TRBJ1-1, with a weak D call TRBD1 (5 bases). CDR1 is SGHRS and CDR2 is YFSETQ in the germline V gene. The V end lost 3 bases, the J end lost 1 base, and 13 bases lay between the germline ends. The CDR3 spans 15 residues. CDR3 region: CASSSTGVENTEAFF. CDR3 bases: TGCGCCAGCAGCTCTACAGGCGTTGAGAACACTGAAGCTTTCTTT.

This clone was found once. This sequence joins TRBV13 and TRBJ2-1, with a weak D call TRBD2 (5 bases). CDR3 length: 15 residues. From germline, CDR1 is PRHDT and CDR2 FYEKMQ (reference sequence). V lost 0 bases to trimming and J lost 5 bases, with 11 bases between them. The CDR3 spells CASSLGGSVNNEQFF. The CDR3, as DNA: TGTGCCAGCAGCTTAGGAGGTAGCGTCAACAATGAGCAGTTCTTC.

This chain uses TRBV12-5 with TRBJ2-1; 15 nucleotides agree with TRBD2. Germline values: CDR1 LGHNT, CDR2 FRNRAP. The CDR3 is 16 amino acids. V was pared by 6 bases and J by 2 bases, with 2 bases of the junction left unmatched. The CDR3 loop is CASGGLAGGTYNEQFF. The CDR3 bases are TGTGCTAGTGGGGGACTAGCGGGAGGTACCTACAATGAGCAGTTCTTC.

In its sample, this clone was seen once. The V call is TRBV6-6, the J call TRBJ2-5; D possibly corresponds to TRBD1 (6 bases). Germline V CDR1 and CDR2: MNHNY, SVGAGI (reference sequence). The CDR3 has 16 residues. The V end was cut by 4 bases, the J end by 0 bases, with 15 bases between. The CDR3 DNA sequence: TGTGCCAGCAGTTCAAGGGGGAAAACGTACCAAGAGACCCAGTACTTC. Translated, it gives CASSSRGKTYQETQYF.

This chain connects TRBV6-1 to TRBJ1-5; D may be TRBD1 (6 bases). With 9 bases removed from V and 2 bases from J, the gap between germline ends came to 17 bases. Germline V gives CDR1 MNHNS, CDR2 SASEGT. CDR3 size: 15 residues. The CDR3 region is CASTTTGMGNQPQHF. The CDR3, as DNA: TGTGCCAGTACCACAACAGGGATGGGCAATCAGCCCCAGCATTTT.

The DNA for the CDR3 is TGTGCCTGGAGTGCGACACCTACACGACACGGGGAGCTGTTTTTT. It is translated as CAWSATPTRHGELFF. The chain is built from TRBV30 and TRBJ2-2; D is undetermined. The CDR3 is 15 amino acids. CDR1 is GTSNPN and CDR2 is SVGIG in the germline V gene (reference sequence). V lost 1 base, J lost 7 bases, and 16 bases lay in between.

This clone has more than one count but fewer than ten. The chain couples TRBV27 to TRBJ1-5; 8 bases agree with TRBD1. Trimming removed 11 bases from V and 10 bases from J; junction bases left unmatched: 10. The CDR3 has 12 residues. Germline CDR1 is MNHEY and CDR2 is SMNVEV (reference sequence). The CDR3 DNA follows: TGTGCCTCTGGCAGGGGGCGAGAACCCCAGCATTTT. Its translation is CASGRGREPQHF.

The chain joins TRBV28 to TRBJ2-1; 10 positions agree with TRBD2. Germline-derived CDR1 and CDR2 are MDHEN and SYDVKM. CDR3 size: 14 residues. The V segment lost 5 bases and the J segment 4 bases; nucleotides outside the gene matches: 2. CDR3 sequence: CASSPSGGYNEQFF. In DNA, the CDR3 is TGTGCCAGCAGTCCTAGCGGGGGTTACAATGAGCAGTTCTTC.

The V call is TRBV30, the J call TRBJ1-2; 9 nucleotides line up with TRBD1. Germline CDR1 reads GTSNPN; CDR2 reads SVGIG (reference sequence). This CDR3 is 13 amino acids long. V shed 3 bases and J 8 bases; nucleotides not matched to a gene: 7. The CDR3 here is CAWRRQGEGGYTF. The CDR3 nucleotides are TGTGCCTGGAGACGACAGGGGGAAGGAGGCTACACCTTC.

Only a few counts were recorded for this clone. The chain recombines TRBV6-5 with TRBJ2-3; D possibly corresponds to TRBD2 (6 bases). This CDR3 contains 14 residues. Germline CDR1 is MNHEY and CDR2 is SVGAGI. V lost 5 bases and J lost 5, with 14 bases in between. As DNA, the CDR3 is TGTGCCAGCAGTCCCGGGACCGGGGGAGATACGCAGTATTTT. Its protein product is CASSPGTGGDTQYF.

The rearrangement joins TRBV29-1 to TRBJ1-2, with 8 bases aligning to TRBD1. CDR1 SQVTM and CDR2 ANQGSEA come from the germline V gene. V dropped 7 bases and J dropped 1; count of bases not matched to a gene: 5. The CDR3 spans 13 residues. The CDR3 sequence is CSAATGDNYGYTF. The CDR3 DNA is TGCAGCGCCGCGACAGGGGATAACTATGGCTACACCTTC.

The V gene is TRBV5-4, the J gene TRBJ2-6; 8 positions match TRBD1. There are 20 residues in the CDR3. V lost 4 bases and J lost 0; bases outside the gene matches: 15. The germline V gene has CDR1 SGHNT and CDR2 YYREEE (reference sequence). CDR3 sequence: CASSPTSGTGFLSGANVLTF. DNA of the CDR3: TGTGCCAGCAGCCCAACATCCGGGACAGGTTTCCTCTCTGGGGCCAACGTCCTGACTTTC.

This chain connects TRBV27 to TRBJ1-2, with 10 positions matching TRBD1. V was pared by 3 bases and J by 8 bases, with 6 bases of the junction left unmatched. CDR3 length equals 14 residues. Germline V lookup: CDR1 MNHEY, CDR2 SMNVEV (reference sequence). CDR3 protein: CASSFSGQGKGYTF. DNA for the CDR3: TGTGCCAGCAGTTTCTCGGGACAGGGGAAGGGCTACACCTTC.

V is TRBV28 and J is TRBJ1-5; 7 bases are a match to TRBD1. CDR3 size: 13 residues. Germline CDR1 reads MDHEN; CDR2 reads SYDVKM. V shed 6 bases, J shed 3 bases, and the junction held 2 bases outside the gene matches. The CDR3 here is CASRQGNNQPQHF. CDR3 coding DNA: TGTGCCAGCAGACAGGGGAACAATCAGCCCCAGCATTTT.

This chain links TRBV5-5 with TRBJ1-1; 10 nucleotides match TRBD1. The CDR3 is 13 residues long. V shed 4 bases, J shed 8 bases, and the junction held 5 bases outside the gene matches. Germline CDR1 reads SGHKS; CDR2 reads YYEKEE (reference sequence). The CDR3 spells CASSPGTGEEAFF. The CDR3 DNA reads TGTGCCAGCAGCCCAGGGACAGGGGAAGAAGCTTTCTTT.

There are a few counts of this clone. This chain links TRBV6-5 with TRBJ1-1; D is uncertain. The V and J ends lost 2 bases and 6 bases respectively, with 4 bases between them. The CDR3 consists of 11 residues. Germline lookup yields CDR1 MNHEY and CDR2 SVGAGI. Here the CDR3 DNA reads TGTGCCAGCAGTTACCGGGCTGAAGCTTTCTTT. Protein product: CASSYRAEAFF.

This chain joins TRBV19 and TRBJ1-5, with TRBD1 matching 8 bases. V shed 5 bases, J shed 6 bases, and the junction held 6 bases outside the gene matches. The CDR3 sequence is 14 residues long. Per germline, CDR1 LNHDA and CDR2 SQIVND (reference sequence). The CDR3 nucleotides read TGTGCCAGTAGTCTTGACAGGGGTGGTCAGCCCCAGCATTTT. It encodes CASSLDRGGQPQHF.

The V and J genes are TRBV7-9 and TRBJ2-7, with a possible D match to TRBD1 (6 bases). CDR1 SEHNR and CDR2 FQNEAQ come from the germline V gene (reference sequence). This CDR3 has 14 residues. Trimming left V 3 bases short and J 5 bases short, with 14 bases between. The CDR3, as DNA: TGTGCCAGCAGCTTTCTGAGGGACACCGACGAGCAGTACGTC. It encodes CASSFLRDTDEQYV.

This chain uses TRBV11-2 with TRBJ1-4, with a possible D match to TRBD1 (6 bases). This CDR3 contains 15 residues. Germline values: CDR1 SGHAT, CDR2 FQNNGV. V gave up 4 bases and J gave up 1 base, with 10 bases separating them. The CDR3 protein is CASSWGGGTNEKLFF. CDR3 DNA sequence: TGTGCCAGCAGCTGGGGGGGCGGAACTAATGAAAAACTGTTTTTT.

V usage is TRBV9 and J usage is TRBJ1-4; 8 bases are a match to TRBD1. The CDR3 has 15 residues. Germline V gene data show CDR1 as SGDLS and CDR2 as YYNGEE. V lost 2 bases, J lost 7 bases, and 7 bases stayed unmatched. The CDR3 spells CASSVGDRPSEKLFF. CDR3 sequence (DNA): TGTGCCAGCAGCGTGGGGGACAGGCCCTCTGAAAAACTGTTTTTT.

The chain has TRBV5-4 and TRBJ1-1, with a tentative D call TRBD1 (5 bases). Germline-derived CDR1 and CDR2 are SGHNT and YYREEE (reference sequence). The CDR3 runs 14 residues. V dropped 0 bases and J dropped 6 bases, with 12 bases sitting between them. The CDR3 DNA reads as TGTGCCAGCAGCTTGGGGGGAACAGGACCTGAAGCTTTCTTT. Translated: CASSLGGTGPEAFF. Using reference TRBV5-4 and TRBJ1-1 for the parts outside the CDR3, the full variable domain is ETGVTQSPTHLIKTRGQQVTLRCSSQSGHNTVSWYQQALGQGPQFIFQYYREEENGRGNFPPRFSGLQFPNYSSELNVNALELDDSALYLCASSLGGTGPEAFFGQGTRLTVV.

The chain carries TRBV27 and TRBJ2-6; D gene unclear. This CDR3 has 18 amino acids. V lost 1 base and J lost 0, with 13 bases in between. Germline CDR1 is MNHEY and CDR2 is SMNVEV (reference sequence). The CDR3 here is CASSLFAGRHSGANVLTF. The CDR3 DNA follows: TGTGCCAGCAGTTTATTCGCCGGCAGACACTCTGGGGCCAACGTCCTGACTTTC.